This is a list of T cell receptor beta chains from one sample in a study of early T cells in non-severe SARS-CoV-2 infection. One entry per CDR3 protein results from TCRdb running MiXCR on the 5' RACE reads. The data show about 63,000 distinct CDR3 sequences, with approximately 12% seen just once and roughly 4.7% held by the top ten. Material for sequencing was whole blood. All receptors derive from an adult who was a healthcare worker with PCR-confirmed SARS-CoV-2 infection or an uninfected control (not recorded which). The CDR3 runs from the conserved cysteine through the conserved F or W. A D gene is named only where the DNA matches it firmly. The size entry is marked missing in some rows and otherwise reads once, few, many or a size class.

>few|TRBV20-1|TRBJ1-5|NA
TGCAGTGCTAAACGAGGGAGCAATCAGCCCCAGCATTTT
CSAKRGSNQPQHF
>NA|TRBV6-5|TRBJ2-5|TRBD2
TGTGCCAGCAGTTTAGCGGGGGGGCCGGGAAAGTACTTC
CASSLAGGPGKYF
>NA|TRBV5-1|TRBJ2-3|TRBD2
TGCGCCAGCAGCTTGGAGCGGGGCCGCACAGATACGCAGTATTTT
CASSLERGRTDTQYF
>few|TRBV6-5|TRBJ1-1|NA
TGTGCCAGCACCAAGCCGGGAATGAACACTGAAGCTTTCTTT
CASTKPGMNTEAFF
>few|TRBV6-2/TRBV6-3|TRBJ1-1|TRBD1
TGTGCCAGCAGAGACGCCACAGGGGTCCACACTGAAGTTTTCTTT
CASRDATGVHTEVFF
>few|TRBV29-1|TRBJ2-7|TRBD2
TGCAGCGTTGCGGGAGGGAGAGAGTACGAGCAGTACTTC
CSVAGGREYEQYF
>many|TRBV2|TRBJ1-2|NA
TGTGCCAGCACGCCGGGACACGGATATGGCTACACCTTC
CASTPGHGYGYTF
>many|TRBV3-1|TRBJ1-1|NA
TGTGCCAGCAGCCAAGTTAGCTACACTGAAGCTTTCTTT
CASSQVSYTEAFF
>many|TRBV6-6|TRBJ1-6|NA
TGTGCCAGCAGTCCCGGGCAGGGTGGGTCACCCCTCCACTTT
CASSPGQGGSPLHF
>NA|TRBV6-1|TRBJ1-5|TRBD1
TGTGCCAGCAGCGGGAGGACAGGGTGGGGCAATCAGCCCCAGCATTTT
CASSGRTGWGNQPQHF
>NA|TRBV6-5|TRBJ1-1|TRBD1
TGTGCCAGCAGTCTGGGACAGGGGGCTAGTGAAGCTTTCTTT
CASSLGQGASEAFF
>few|TRBV10-3|TRBJ1-5|NA
TGTGCCATCAGTGAACCCGGAGGGAGTCAGCCCCAGCATTTT
CAISEPGGSQPQHF
>many|TRBV5-1|TRBJ1-1|NA
TGCGCCAGCAGCTTGGACCTTTACACTGAAGCTTTCTTT
CASSLDLYTEAFF
>few|TRBV5-1|TRBJ2-5|NA
TGCGCCAGCAGCTTGGCAGCCCGAGAGACCCAGTACTTC
CASSLAARETQYF
>few|TRBV6-6|TRBJ1-1|TRBD1
TGTGCCAGCAACCTACCCCGACAGGGCCCGGACACTGAAGCTTTCTTT
CASNLPRQGPDTEAFF
>many|TRBV12-3/TRBV12-4|TRBJ1-1|TRBD1
TGTGCCAGCAGTTTTCAGGGGGAGGACACTGAAGCTTTCTTT
CASSFQGEDTEAFF
>many|TRBV29-1|TRBJ1-4|NA
TGCAGCGTTGAAGATCGGACAGTGGGTGAAAAACTGTTTTTT
CSVEDRTVGEKLFF
>few|TRBV3-1|TRBJ2-2|NA
TGTGCCAGCAGCCAAGTTCCCGGGGAGCTGTTTTTT
CASSQVPGELFF
>NA|TRBV4-2|TRBJ2-7|NA
TGTGCCAGCAGCCAAGAAGGGGACACTGCCTACGAGCAGTACTTC
CASSQEGDTAYEQYF
>many|TRBV11-3|TRBJ2-2|NA
TGTGCCAGCAGCCGCCAGGGTTCGAACACCGGGGAGCTGTTTTTT
CASSRQGSNTGELFF
>NA|TRBV5-1|TRBJ2-1|NA
TGCGCCAGCAGCTTGGCCACAGGGATGAGATCCTACAATGAGCAGTTCTTC
CASSLATGMRSYNEQFF
>many|TRBV20-1|TRBJ1-2|TRBD1
TGCAGTGCTAGAGAAGACAGGGTGGGCTATGGCTACACCTTC
CSAREDRVGYGYTF
>many|TRBV20-1|TRBJ2-7|NA
TGCAGTGCTAGAGATGGGCCCCTCCGCGAGCAGTACTTC
CSARDGPLREQYF
>NA|TRBV20-1|TRBJ2-5|NA
TGCAGTGCTAGTGGGGGACAACGGGATTTCCAGTACTTC
CSASGGQRDFQYF
>few|TRBV29-1|TRBJ1-1|TRBD1
TGCAGCGGACAGGGACAGGGATTGGGAAACACTGAAGCTTTCTTT
CSGQGQGLGNTEAFF
>many|TRBV5-6|TRBJ2-3|NA
TGTGCCAGCAGCTTGGACCCAGATACGCAGTATTTT
CASSLDPDTQYF
>many|TRBV20-1|TRBJ2-3|TRBD2
TGCAGTGCCCCACTAGCGGGGACAGATACGCAGTATTTT
CSAPLAGTDTQYF
>few|TRBV5-1|TRBJ2-7|NA
TGCGCCAGCAGCTTGGCCGGCAGACACGAGCAGTACTTC
CASSLAGRHEQYF
>many|TRBV20-1|TRBJ1-2|TRBD1
TGCAGTGCTAGTCCCGGGACAGGGCCTAACTATGGCTACACCTTC
CSASPGTGPNYGYTF
>many|TRBV12-3/TRBV12-4|TRBJ1-1|NA
TGTGCCAGCAGTCCCCGCTCGGGGATCTTAGCTTTCTTT
CASSPRSGILAFF
>many|TRBV2|TRBJ2-7|NA
TGTGCCAGCAGTGAAGAAGAAGGCAGGGTTGTCTACGAGCAGTACTTC
CASSEEEGRVVYEQYF
>NA|TRBV18|TRBJ2-2|NA
TGTGTCAGCTCCGGACGGCGGGACAGAAACACCGGGGAGCTGTTTTTT
CVSSGRRDRNTGELFF
>NA|TRBV25-1|TRBJ2-1|TRBD1
TGTGCCAGCAGTGTACCGGGACAGGGGGCCGATGAGCAGTTCTTC
CASSVPGQGADEQFF
>many|TRBV6-5|TRBJ1-5|NA
TGTGCCAGCAGTTACTCCAGGGGAGGGCAGCCCCAGCATTTT
CASSYSRGGQPQHF
>many|TRBV19|TRBJ1-2|TRBD1
TGTGCCAGTAGTATAGGGGCAGGGGGCGCAGACTATGGCTACACCTTC
CASSIGAGGADYGYTF
>many|TRBV20-1|TRBJ2-3|TRBD2
TGCAGTGCTAGAACAGCGGGGGTAACAGATACGCAGTATTTT
CSARTAGVTDTQYF
>few|TRBV13|TRBJ1-4|NA
TGTGCCAGCAGCCCGCGGTTGGGTGAAAAACTGTTTTTT
CASSPRLGEKLFF
>many|TRBV19|TRBJ2-7|NA
TGTGCCAGTAGTGTCGGAGGGACCCACGCCTACGAGCAGTACTTC
CASSVGGTHAYEQYF
>NA|TRBV7-8|TRBJ2-5|TRBD2
TGTGCCAGCAGCCGCGGGGGGCCCGGGTATGAGACCCAGTACTTC
CASSRGGPGYETQYF
>many|TRBV10-3|TRBJ2-7|NA
TGTGCCATCATGACAGGCGCCTCCTACGAGCAGTACTTC
CAIMTGASYEQYF
>many|TRBV12-3/TRBV12-4|TRBJ1-5|NA
TGTGCCAGCAGTCTCGGGGACTTGGGGTACGTTCGCAATCAGCCCCAGCATTTT
CASSLGDLGYVRNQPQHF
>NA|TRBV29-1|TRBJ1-2|NA
TGCAGCGTTGACAGCAACTATGGCTACACCTTC
CSVDSNYGYTF
>many|TRBV9|TRBJ2-3|NA
TGTGCCAGCAGCGTAGAGGGGAGTACAGATACGCAGTATTTT
CASSVEGSTDTQYF
>many|TRBV7-2|TRBJ2-3|TRBD1
TGTGCCAGCAGCTCCCGGACAGGGCGCACAGATACGCAGTATTTT
CASSSRTGRTDTQYF
>many|TRBV23-1|TRBJ2-3|NA
TGCGCCAGCAGTCCGGCGGACCCTCAAATCGGCACAGATACGCAGTATTTT
CASSPADPQIGTDTQYF
>NA|TRBV29-1|TRBJ1-2|NA
TGCAGCGTTGGATGGGGACACCGACCTAACTATGGCTACACCTTC
CSVGWGHRPNYGYTF
>NA|TRBV14|TRBJ2-5|NA
TGTGCCAGCAGCCAAGGGGTTGGGGGCAGAGAGACCCAGTACTTC
CASSQGVGGRETQYF
>many|TRBV18|TRBJ2-5|NA
TGTGCCAGCTCACCACCGGACAGTAAGACCCAGTACTTC
CASSPPDSKTQYF
>many|TRBV7-8|TRBJ2-1|TRBD1
TGTGCCAGCAGCTTCTCCGGGACAGGGTACAATGAGCAGTTCTTC
CASSFSGTGYNEQFF
>NA|TRBV19|TRBJ2-7|NA
TGTGCCAGTAGTCCTCAGGGGGGATACGAGCAGTACTTC
CASSPQGGYEQYF
>NA|TRBV3-1|TRBJ1-1|NA
TGTGCCAGCAGCCAAACGGGGGTTCTGGCTTTCTTT
CASSQTGVLAFF
>many|TRBV7-9|TRBJ1-2|NA
TGTGCCAGCAGCTCTTCAAACCAGGGGAGCGGCTACACCTTC
CASSSSNQGSGYTF
>NA|TRBV25-1|TRBJ1-5|TRBD1
TGTGCCAGCAGTGGACAGGGGTGGAATCAGCCCCAGCATTTT
CASSGQGWNQPQHF